These T cell receptor beta chains were read from a single sample in a study of cytomegalovirus exposure and HLA in healthy donors. The data were produced by immunoSEQ multiplex PCR, yet TCRdb's version contains in-frame clones alone and is incomplete. This sample has about 200,000 clones, with around three quarters found just once. Sequences were obtained from PBMCs. Receptor source: a man aged 25-40 years in good health and CMV-seronegative. Both conserved end residues are part of each CDR3. D genes are given only for firm matches. Expanded clones are given a class, and other clones once, few, many or no size at all.

D: TRBD2
J: TRBJ2-3
size: .
V: TRBV18
DNA: TGTGCCAGCTCACTTGTTTCTAGCGGGAGTGGGACAGATACGCAGTATTTT
CDR3: CASSLVSSGSGTDTQYF

D: .
J: TRBJ1-4
size: once
V: TRBV18
DNA: TGTGCCAGCTCACCCGTGACTGCTGAAAATGAAAAACTGTTTTTT
CDR3: CASSPVTAENEKLFF

D: .
J: TRBJ1-2
size: .
V: TRBV28
DNA: TGTGCCAGCAGTGTGCAGGGTGAAGGCTACACCTTC
CDR3: CASSVQGEGYTF

D: .
J: TRBJ2-5
size: .
V: TRBV30
DNA: TGTGCCTGGAGTTTCAGGGCAGCCGGATGGACTACGGAGACCCAGTACTTC
CDR3: CAWSFRAAGWTTETQYF

D: TRBD1
J: TRBJ2-5
size: few
V: TRBV19
DNA: TGTGCCAGTAGTACCCCTCCGGGACAGGGAGAGACCCAGTACTTC
CDR3: CASSTPPGQGETQYF

D: .
J: TRBJ2-2
size: once
V: TRBV5-1
DNA: TGCGCCAGCAGCACGGCGGACAGCGGGGAGCTGTTTTTT
CDR3: CASSTADSGELFF

D: .
J: TRBJ2-7
size: .
V: TRBV28
DNA: TGTGCCAGCAGTTTAGAAGGCAGGGGCTACGAGCAGTACTTC
CDR3: CASSLEGRGYEQYF

D: TRBD1
J: TRBJ2-7
size: .
V: TRBV10-2
DNA: TGCGCCAGCAGCTGGACAGGGGATTCGTACGAGCAGTACTTC
CDR3: CASSWTGDSYEQYF

D: .
J: TRBJ2-3
size: once
V: TRBV4-2
DNA: TGTGCCAGCAGCCACGGCACAGATACGCAGTATTTT
CDR3: CASSHGTDTQYF

D: .
J: TRBJ1-1
size: .
V: TRBV29-1
DNA: TGCAGCCACACGACATGGAACACTGAAGCTTTCTTT
CDR3: CSHTTWNTEAFF

D: .
J: TRBJ2-5
size: few
V: TRBV11-3
DNA: TGTGCCAGCAGCTTAGGAGCGGGAGAGACCCAGTACTTC
CDR3: CASSLGAGETQYF

D: .
J: TRBJ1-1
size: .
V: TRBV27
DNA: TGTGCCAGCAGTTTATCCGGGGGGGCTTACACTGAAGCTTTCTTT
CDR3: CASSLSGGAYTEAFF

D: .
J: TRBJ1-1
size: .
V: TRBV10-1
DNA: TGCGCCAGCAGTCACTATCCGGACATCTCGGGGGACGCTTTCTTT
CDR3: CASSHYPDISGDAFF

D: .
J: TRBJ1-1
size: few
V: TRBV20-1
DNA: TGCAGTGCTTTTAAGAACACTGAAGCTTTCTTT
CDR3: CSAFKNTEAFF

D: .
J: TRBJ2-1
size: few
V: TRBV4-2
DNA: TGTGCCAGCAGCCAAGATCTGGGCGGGAAGTTCTTC
CDR3: CASSQDLGGKFF

D: TRBD1
J: TRBJ2-5
size: .
V: TRBV5-4
DNA: TGTGCCAGCAGCTTGGTGGCCAGGGGGCAAGAGACCCAGTACTTC
CDR3: CASSLVARGQETQYF

D: .
J: TRBJ1-1
size: few
V: TRBV28
DNA: TGTGCCAGCAGCCCCACAACCGGGATAGAAGCTTTCTTT
CDR3: CASSPTTGIEAFF